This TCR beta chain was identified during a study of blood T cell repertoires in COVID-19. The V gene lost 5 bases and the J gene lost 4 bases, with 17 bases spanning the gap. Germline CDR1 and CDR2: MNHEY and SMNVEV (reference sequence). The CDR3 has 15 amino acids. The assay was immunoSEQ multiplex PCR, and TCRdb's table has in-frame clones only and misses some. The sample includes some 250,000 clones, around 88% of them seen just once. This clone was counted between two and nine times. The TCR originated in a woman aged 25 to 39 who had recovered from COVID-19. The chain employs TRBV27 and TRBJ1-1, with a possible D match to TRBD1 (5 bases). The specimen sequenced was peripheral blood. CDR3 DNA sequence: TGTGCCAGCAGTCTAAATGCCGGGGGTAGCACTGAAGCTTTCTTT. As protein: CASSLNAGGSTEAFF.